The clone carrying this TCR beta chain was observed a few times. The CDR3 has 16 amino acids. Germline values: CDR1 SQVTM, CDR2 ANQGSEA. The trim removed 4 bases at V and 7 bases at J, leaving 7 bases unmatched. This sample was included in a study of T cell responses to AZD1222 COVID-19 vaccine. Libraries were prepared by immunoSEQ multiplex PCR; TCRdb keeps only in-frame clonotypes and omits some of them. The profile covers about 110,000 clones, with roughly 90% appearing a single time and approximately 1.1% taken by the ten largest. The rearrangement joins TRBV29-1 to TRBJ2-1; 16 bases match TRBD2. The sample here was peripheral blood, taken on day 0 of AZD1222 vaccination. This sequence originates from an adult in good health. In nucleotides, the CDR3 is TGCAGCGTTGCACCGGGACTAGCGGGAGGGATGAATGAGCAGTTCTTC. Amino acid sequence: CSVAPGLAGGMNEQFF.